This T cell receptor (beta chain) stems from a study of blood T cell repertoires in COVID-19. Overall study: Sites in the United States, Italy and Spain provided acute and convalescent COVID-19 samples. PBMCs, B-cell-depleted T cells, or T cells provided the cDNA or gDNA that made up the material.

CDR1 is SQVTM and CDR2 is ANQGSEA in the germline V gene. V lost 3 bases and J 0 bases, leaving 8 bases between the germline ends. There are 13 residues in the CDR3. Original data processing: Reference gene primers were amplified, and this amplification served to estimate nucleated cell counts. The repertoire was sequenced with immunoSEQ multiplex PCR; TCRdb's copy has only in-frame clones and lacks some. D and trimming were read from the DNA, whereas the V and J calls and clone size are those reported in that table. This table has about 400,000 clones, 70% to 90% appearing once. The genes are TRBV29-1 and TRBJ1-2; D unclear. The sequenced material came from peripheral blood. This receptor was taken from a human donor in a cohort sampled during active COVID-19. The CDR3 region has the DNA TGCAGCGTTGACGAGAGTGCTAACTATGGCTACACCTTC. Encoded protein: CSVDESANYGYTF.